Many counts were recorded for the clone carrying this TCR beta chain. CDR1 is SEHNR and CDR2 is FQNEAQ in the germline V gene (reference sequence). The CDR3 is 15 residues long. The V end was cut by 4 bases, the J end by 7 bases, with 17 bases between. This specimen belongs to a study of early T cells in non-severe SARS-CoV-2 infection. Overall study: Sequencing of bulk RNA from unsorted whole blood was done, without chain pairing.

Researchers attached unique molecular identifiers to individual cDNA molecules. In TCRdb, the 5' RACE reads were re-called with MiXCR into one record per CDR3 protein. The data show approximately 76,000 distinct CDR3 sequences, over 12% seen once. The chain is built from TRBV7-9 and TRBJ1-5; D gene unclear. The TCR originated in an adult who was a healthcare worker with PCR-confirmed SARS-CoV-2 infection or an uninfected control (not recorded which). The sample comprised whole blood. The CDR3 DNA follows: TGTGCCAGCAGCTCCGGTACAGTTGCGTCGCAGCCCCAGCATTTT. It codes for CASSSGTVASQPQHF.